These 25 T cell receptor beta chains came from one sample sequenced in a study of blood T cell repertoires in COVID-19. The method was immunoSEQ multiplex PCR; TCRdb's version includes in-frame clones alone and lacks a portion of them. The sample gives 170,000 or so clones, 85% to 90% of which show up once; around 0.88% is in the top ten. Input material: peripheral blood. These receptors were obtained from a woman younger than 35 who had recovered from COVID-19.

This chain links TRBV3-1 (or the pseudogene TRBV3-2) with TRBJ2-3; 13 nucleotides agree with TRBD2. Trimming cost V 6 bases and J 6 bases; bases outside gene matches: 6. Germline V gene sequence: CDR1 LGHDT, CDR2 YNNKEL (reference sequence). This CDR3 region has 15 residues. CDR3 residues: CASSQLAGGGDTQYF. DNA for the CDR3: TGTGCCAGCAGTCAACTAGCGGGAGGGGGTGATACGCAGTATTTT.

This clone was counted a single time. CDR3: CASSSTDFKGARWEKLFF. The CDR3 DNA reads as TGTGCCAGCAGCTCAACCGACTTCAAGGGGGCGAGGTGGGAAAAACTGTTTTTT. The chain is built from TRBV7-9 and TRBJ1-4; 7 bases match TRBD1. In germline, CDR1 is SEHNR, CDR2 FQNEAQ (reference sequence). Trimming at V came to 4 bases and at J to 8 bases, leaving 19 bases not matched to a gene. This CDR3 region has 18 residues.

This clone has a handful of counts. The chain combines TRBV6-5 with TRBJ2-6, with 7 bases lining up with TRBD2. Trimming at V came to 7 bases and at J to 1 base, leaving 4 bases not matched to a gene. Per the germline V gene, CDR1 is MNHEY and CDR2 is SVGAGI. The CDR3 spans 15 residues. CDR3 amino acids: CASTTGGSGANVLTF. The CDR3 nucleotides are TGTGCCAGCACCACCGGGGGGTCTGGGGCCAACGTCCTGACTTTC.

The chain uses TRBV5-1 and TRBJ2-2, with D maybe TRBD2 (6 bases). CDR3 length: 14 amino acids. Germline V gene lookup returns CDR1 SGHRS and CDR2 YFSETQ. Between the trimmed V and J ends, which lost 7 bases and 2 bases, there was a span of 12 bases. The CDR3 reads CASAGSSNTGELFF. In DNA, the CDR3 is TGCGCCAGCGCCGGGAGCTCCAACACCGGGGAGCTGTTTTTT.

The rearrangement joins TRBV7-2 to TRBJ2-3, with D possibly TRBD2 on 6 matching bases. The CDR3 length is 16 residues. Trimming removed 4 bases at V and 4 bases at J, with 18 bases between. Looked up from germline, CDR1 is SGHTA and CDR2 is FQGNSA. The CDR3 is CASSSRGRELPDTQYF. In nucleotides, the CDR3 is TGTGCCAGCAGCTCGCGAGGACGGGAGCTCCCAGATACGCAGTATTTT.

The rearrangement joins TRBV19 to TRBJ2-7; 7 nucleotides line up with TRBD1. After removal of 5 bases from V and 3 bases from J, the junction contained 10 bases not matched to a gene. Germline loops: CDR1 LNHDA, CDR2 SQIVND (reference sequence). This CDR3 has 15 amino acids. The CDR3: CASSEPGQKSYEQYV. CDR3 in DNA: TGTGCCAGTAGTGAACCGGGACAGAAAAGCTACGAGCAGTACGTC.

The chain joins TRBV19 to TRBJ2-3; 14 bases fit TRBD2. Germline V gene lookup returns CDR1 LNHDA and CDR2 SQIVND (reference sequence). The V segment lost 5 bases and the J segment 6 bases; nucleotides outside the gene matches: 7. This CDR3 has 16 residues. Written as DNA, the CDR3 is TGTGCCAGTAGTGGAACGACTAGCGGGAGGGCCGATACGCAGTATTTT. Translated, it gives CASSGTTSGRADTQYF.

The table lists this clone with a count of one. The chain recombines TRBV5-1 with TRBJ2-1; 11 bases match TRBD2. The J segment lost 6 bases and the V segment lost 1 base, leaving 0 bases of the junction unmatched. The CDR3 extends over 14 amino acids. The germline CDR1 and CDR2 sequences are SGHRS and YFSETQ. CDR3 protein: CASSLTSGSNEQFF. The CDR3 nucleotides read TGCGCCAGCAGCTTGACTAGCGGGAGCAATGAGCAGTTCTTC.

The chain joins TRBV28 to TRBJ1-1; weak D call: TRBD1 (6 bases). Germline assignment: CDR1 MDHEN and CDR2 SYDVKM. This CDR3 is 12 amino acids long. V was pared by 8 bases and J by 6 bases, with 13 bases between. DNA for the CDR3: TGTGCCAGCGCAGTAACAGGGCCTGAAGCTTTCTTT. It is translated as CASAVTGPEAFF.

The chain carries TRBV29-1 and TRBJ2-6; D uncertain. The germline V and J ends were trimmed by 4 bases and 0 bases, with 7 bases remaining between them. CDR3 size: 14 residues. Germline V gene lookup returns CDR1 SQVTM and CDR2 ANQGSEA. CDR3 nucleotides: TGCAGCGTTGCGGAGATCTCTGGGGCCAACGTCCTGACTTTC. Amino acid sequence: CSVAEISGANVLTF.

This chain joins TRBV11-2 and TRBJ2-3; 7 nucleotides align to TRBD2. The germline V gene has CDR1 SGHAT and CDR2 FQNNGV. Trimming removed 3 bases from V and 5 bases from J; junction bases left unmatched: 14. This CDR3 region has 17 residues. CDR3 protein: CASSFTTAGAPLDTQYF. The CDR3 region has the DNA TGTGCCAGCAGCTTTACCACGGCGGGAGCCCCGCTAGATACGCAGTATTTT. Complete variable domain (other parts from reference TRBV11-2 and TRBJ2-3): EAGVAQSPRYKIIEKRQSVAFWCNPISGHATLYWYQQILGQGPKLLIQFQNNGVVDDSQLPKDRFSAERLKGVDSTLKIQPAKLEDSAVYLCASSFTTAGAPLDTQYFGPGTRLTVL.

The chain carries TRBV7-8 and TRBJ2-7; TRBD2 is a possible D gene (5 bases). The CDR3 loop spans 12 amino acids. V was shortened by 5 bases and J by 4 bases, with 9 bases between the two germline ends. Germline assignment: CDR1 SGHVS and CDR2 FQNEAQ. This CDR3 reads CASSPEVYEQYF. In DNA, the CDR3 is TGTGCCAGCAGCCCGGAGGTGTACGAGCAGTACTTC.

The chain recombines TRBV19 with TRBJ1-5, with a possible D match to TRBD1 (5 bases). Deletions cut 1 base from V and 2 bases from J, with 15 bases between. Looked up from germline, CDR1 is LNHDA and CDR2 is SQIVND (reference sequence). This CDR3 has 17 residues. CDR3 nucleotide sequence: TGTGCCAGTAGTATAGGGCGTGCATGGGGCGGCAATCAGCCCCAGCATTTT. Encoded protein: CASSIGRAWGGNQPQHF.

The rearrangement uses TRBV6-2 or TRBV6-3 and TRBJ2-7, with TRBD2 as a possible D gene (6 bases). Trimming took 6 bases from V and 7 from J, leaving 22 bases between them. The V gene's germline CDR1 is MNHEY and CDR2 SVGEGT. This CDR3 spans 15 amino acids. Written as DNA, the CDR3 is TGTGCCAGCAGCAGCCTCTTTGAGGCTCGGGGGGAGCAGTACGTC. Its protein product is CASSSLFEARGEQYV.

The chain recombines TRBV6-6 with TRBJ1-1; 7 bases align to TRBD1. The junction had 4 bases not matched to a gene; V was cut back by 0 bases and J by 3 bases. CDR1 and CDR2 (germline): MNHNY, SVGAGI (reference sequence). This CDR3 contains 15 residues. CDR3 sequence: CASSYSGQTDTEAFF. The CDR3 DNA follows: TGTGCCAGCAGTTACTCGGGACAGACGGACACTGAAGCTTTCTTT.

This rearrangement joins TRBV6-4 to TRBJ1-1, with D unclear. Germline values: CDR1 MRHNA, CDR2 SNTAGT. V lost 4 bases, J lost 3 bases, and 9 bases lay in between. The CDR3 covers 13 residues. The CDR3 sequence: CASSAGWDTEAFF. The CDR3 nucleotides are TGTGCCAGCAGTGCGGGGTGGGACACTGAAGCTTTCTTT.

This clone was counted a few times. CDR3 residues: CASSPYRLAGAYEQYF. DNA of the CDR3: TGCGCCAGCAGTCCCTACCGACTAGCGGGGGCCTACGAGCAGTACTTC. The chain joins TRBV10-1 to TRBJ2-7; 12 bases are a match to TRBD2. The CDR3 totals 16 residues. J gave up 2 bases and V 5 bases, and 7 bases lay outside the gene matches. The germline V gene has CDR1 WNHNN and CDR2 SYGVQD (reference sequence).

This CDR3 reads CASSFRVSPLHF. For the CDR3, the DNA is TGTGCCAGCAGCTTCAGGGTCTCACCCCTCCACTTT. This chain links TRBV5-5 with TRBJ1-6; weak D call: TRBD1 (5 bases). CDR3 length: 12 amino acids. CDR1 is SGHKS and CDR2 is YYEKEE in the germline V gene (reference sequence). V gave up 2 bases and J gave up 10 bases, with 7 bases separating them.

The chain carries TRBV10-3 and TRBJ2-7; 9 bases fit TRBD2. V lost 2 bases to trimming and J lost 2 bases; unmatched junction nucleotides: 1. The CDR3 covers 14 residues. The germline V gene encodes CDR1 ENHRY and CDR2 SYGVKD. The CDR3 loop is CAISEGGGAYEQYF. CDR3 coding DNA: TGTGCCATCAGTGAGGGCGGGGGGGCCTACGAGCAGTACTTC.

Remarks on this clone: The sample has other DNA sequences that encode this CDR3 too. This chain connects TRBV5-1 to TRBJ2-1, with 10 bases matching TRBD2. J gave up 7 bases and V 0 bases, and 4 bases lay outside the gene matches. The CDR3 totals 15 residues. The germline V gene has CDR1 SGHRS and CDR2 YFSETQ. The CDR3 sequence: CASSLELAGGNEQFF. CDR3 sequence (DNA): TGCGCCAGCAGCTTGGAGTTAGCGGGAGGAAATGAGCAGTTCTTC.

The V gene is TRBV7-3, the J gene TRBJ1-2, with 7 bases fitting TRBD1. This CDR3 is 15 amino acids long. Germline V CDR1 and CDR2: SGHTA, FQGTGA. V was pared by 5 bases and J by 7 bases, with 13 bases of the junction left unmatched. The CDR3 sequence is CASSRQGGGLAGYTF. The CDR3 coding sequence is TGTGCCAGCAGCCGCCAAGGGGGCGGTTTAGCTGGCTACACCTTC.

The rearrangement uses TRBV29-1 and TRBJ1-1, with 8 bases matching TRBD1. CDR1 and CDR2 from the germline V gene are SQVTM and ANQGSEA. Trimming at V came to 3 bases and at J to 1 base, leaving 4 bases not matched to a gene. The CDR3 has 14 residues. CDR3 region: CSVDPGQGNTEAFF. The CDR3 bases are TGCAGCGTTGACCCTGGACAGGGGAACACTGAAGCTTTCTTT.

This chain links TRBV7-2 with TRBJ1-1; 7 nucleotides align to TRBD1. This CDR3 is 14 amino acids long. Germline V CDR1 and CDR2: SGHTA, FQGNSA. V was pared by 5 bases and J by 1 base, with 4 bases of the junction left unmatched. The CDR3 DNA follows: TGTGCCAGCAGCGTCCGGGACAGGAACACTGAAGCTTTCTTT. Protein sequence: CASSVRDRNTEAFF.

V and J are TRBV5-6 and TRBJ1-2; weak D call: TRBD1 (6 bases). This CDR3 contains 15 residues. Trimming stripped 4 bases from V and 4 bases from J, with 17 bases between. Germline CDR1 is SGHDT and CDR2 is YYEEEE. CDR3 residues: CASSTNIDRFYGYTF. The DNA for the CDR3 is TGTGCCAGCAGCACCAACATAGACAGGTTCTATGGCTACACCTTC.

The chain recombines TRBV3-1 (or the pseudogene TRBV3-2) with TRBJ1-2; a possible D gene is TRBD1 (5 bases). Trimming stripped 1 base from V and 5 bases from J, with 8 bases between. Per the germline V gene, CDR1 is LGHDT and CDR2 is YNNKEL (reference sequence). This CDR3 is built from 13 residues. The chain's CDR3 is CASSQVAGYGYTF. In nucleotides, the CDR3 is TGTGCCAGCAGCCAAGTGGCAGGGTATGGCTACACCTTC.